This T cell receptor beta chain was found in a study of human T cells and chemical hapten exposure. This clonotype turned up a few times. TCRdb recomputed calls from the RACE reads with MiXCR, one row per CDR3 protein. The sample contains approximately 52,000 distinct CDR3 sequences, about 10% of which appear only once. Time point in this sample: patch test 1, 2 weeks after DPC sensitization. Regarding treatment: therapeutic diphenylcyclopropenone sensitization with weekly scalp DPC. Sequencing started from total RNA isolated from unfractionated whole blood. CDR1 is MNHEY and CDR2 is SMNVEV in the germline V gene (reference sequence). Trimming removed 0 bases from V and 1 base from J, with 3 bases in between. The CDR3 is 13 residues long.

The genes are TRBV27 and TRBJ1-1, with D hard to call. Sequenced material: whole blood, taken in connection with sensitization to the hapten diphenylcyclopropenone (DPC). The sequence derives from a middle-aged woman with alopecia areata. Some clones in this sample may be carry-over from other donors' samples. The CDR3 loop is CASSLSRNTEAFF. DNA of the CDR3: TGTGCCAGCAGTTTATCCAGGAACACTGAAGCTTTCTTT.